These 23 T cell receptor beta chains share one sample of origin, sequenced in a study of cytomegalovirus exposure and HLA in healthy donors. Amplification used 60 Vbeta primers and 13 Jbeta primers. TCRdb keeps only in-frame clones here, not all; method: immunoSEQ multiplex PCR. The sample lists about 110,000 clones, approximately 80% occurring once. The sample comprised PBMCs. Receptor source: a female donor in good health and CMV-seropositive.

This chain connects TRBV6-5 to TRBJ1-1; 7 nucleotides align to TRBD1. This CDR3 comprises 14 residues. The V gene end was trimmed by 4 bases and the J gene end by 6 bases; junction bases not matched to a gene: 8. The germline V gene encodes CDR1 MNHEY and CDR2 SVGAGI. The CDR3: CASSSTGFLSEAFF. CDR3 DNA: TGTGCCAGCAGTTCGACAGGGTTTCTCTCTGAAGCTTTCTTT.

V and J are TRBV30 and TRBJ1-2, with D unclear. V lost 2 bases and J 0 bases, leaving 7 bases between the germline ends. The CDR3 has 13 amino acids. In germline, CDR1 is GTSNPN, CDR2 SVGIG (reference sequence). CDR3 bases: TGTGCCTGGAGTCCTGAGTCTAACTATGGCTACACCTTC. This translates into CAWSPESNYGYTF. The full variable domain, in which reference TRBV30 and TRBJ1-2 provide the parts outside the CDR3, is SQTIHQWPATLVQPVGSPLSLECTVEGTSNPNLYWYRQAAGRGLQLLFYSVGIGQISSEVPQNLSASRPQDRQFILSSKKLLLSDSGFYLCAWSPESNYGYTFGSGTRLTVV.

The chain employs TRBV6-6 and TRBJ1-2; 9 nucleotides align to TRBD1. The CDR3 is 13 residues long. CDR1 is MNHNY and CDR2 is SVGAGI in the germline V gene (reference sequence). With V trimmed by 4 bases and J by 8 bases, 5 bases remained unmatched. The CDR3 is CASSLGQGGGYTF. The CDR3 DNA is TGTGCCAGCAGTTTGGGACAGGGCGGCGGCTACACCTTC.

This clone was recorded a few times. The V gene is TRBV27, the J gene TRBJ1-2, with D possibly being TRBD1 (5 bases). The CDR3 covers 16 residues. Germline values: CDR1 MNHEY, CDR2 SMNVEV (reference sequence). V gave up 5 bases and J gave up 5 bases, with 21 bases separating them. Written as DNA, the CDR3 is TGTGCCAGCAGTCCCCTTCGAGGCAGGGAAGGGTATGGCTACACCTTC. As protein: CASSPLRGREGYGYTF.

The gene calls are TRBV7-2 and TRBJ2-7, with D possibly being TRBD1 (5 bases). This CDR3 contains 13 residues. Per germline, CDR1 SGHTA and CDR2 FQGNSA. V was shortened by 5 bases and J by 6 bases, with 14 bases between the two germline ends. The CDR3 loop is CASSAGANREQYF. CDR3 nucleotides: TGTGCCAGCAGCGCTGGGGCTAACCGCGAGCAGTACTTC.

The rearrangement joins TRBV5-1 to TRBJ2-1, with TRBD2 matching over 7 bases. This CDR3 has 12 amino acids. J gave up 10 bases and V 0 bases, and 1 base lay outside the gene matches. Germline V gives CDR1 SGHRS, CDR2 YFSETQ. The CDR3, as DNA: TGCGCCAGCAGCTTGGGGCGGGGGGAGCAGTTCTTC. It is translated as CASSLGRGEQFF.

This chain links TRBV6-1 with TRBJ1-5; a weak D match, TRBD1 (5 bases). This CDR3 has 15 residues. Germline values: CDR1 MNHNS, CDR2 SASEGT. V was trimmed by 6 bases and J by 2 bases, leaving 14 bases between them. The CDR3 DNA is TGTGCCAGCAGCGTAGACAGTCTTGGCAATCAGCCCCAGCATTTT. It translates to CASSVDSLGNQPQHF.

V is TRBV30 and J is TRBJ2-5; a weak D match, TRBD1 (5 bases). The germline gives CDR1 GTSNPN, CDR2 SVGIG (reference sequence). The CDR3 loop spans 19 amino acids. V lost 0 bases and J lost 2, with 25 bases in between. In DNA, the CDR3 is TGTGCCTGGAGTGTACCTGGATCGAAAAGGGGCCCTAAGCAAGAGACCCAGTACTTC. Amino acids: CAWSVPGSKRGPKQETQYF.

The chain has TRBV27 and TRBJ2-1, with D perhaps TRBD2 (6 bases). The CDR3 length is 17 residues. Germline loops: CDR1 MNHEY, CDR2 SMNVEV (reference sequence). V dropped 6 bases and J dropped 8 bases, with 26 bases sitting between them. The CDR3 sequence: CASSFTPGLRVDDEQFF. CDR3 nucleotides: TGTGCCAGCAGCTTTACACCGGGACTGAGGGTTGACGATGAGCAGTTCTTC.

This chain uses TRBV9 with TRBJ2-3, with 8 bases identical to TRBD2. V trimming: 0 bases; J trimming: 2 bases; junction bases outside the gene matches: 5. The CDR3 runs to 16 residues. Germline-derived CDR1 and CDR2 are SGDLS and YYNGEE. The chain's CDR3 is CASSVGGGRTTDTQYF. CDR3 DNA: TGTGCCAGCAGCGTAGGGGGCGGGAGGACCACAGATACGCAGTATTTT. Using reference TRBV9 and TRBJ2-3 for the parts outside the CDR3, the full variable domain is DSGVTQTPKHLITATGQRVTLRCSPRSGDLSVYWYQQSLDQGLQFLIQYYNGEERAKGNILERFSAQQFPDLHSELNLSSLELGDSALYFCASSVGGGRTTDTQYFGPGTRLTVL.

The J gene is TRBJ2-3, the V gene TRBV11-3; 7 bases fit TRBD1. The CDR3 length is 14 residues. The V and J ends lost 4 bases and 6 bases, in that order; junction bases with no gene match: 7. Germline CDR1 is SGHNT and CDR2 is YENEEA. For the CDR3, the DNA is TGTGCCAGCAGCTCCCACAGGGGCGTGGATACGCAGTATTTT. Its protein is CASSSHRGVDTQYF.

Concerning this clone itself: The sample has other DNA sequences that encode this CDR3 too. The chain uses TRBV6-5 and TRBJ1-4; D uncertain. The CDR3 is made up of 12 amino acids. The V gene lost 0 bases and the J gene lost 8 bases, with 4 bases spanning the gap. CDR1 is MNHEY, CDR2 SVGAGI, per germline. The CDR3 nucleotides are TGTGCCAGCAGTTACTCGAGGGAAAAACTGTTTTTT. It codes for CASSYSREKLFF.

This clone was observed a handful of times. The chain carries TRBV15 and TRBJ1-3; 8 bases agree with TRBD1. The germline gives CDR1 LNHNV, CDR2 YYDKDF (reference sequence). Losses at the gene ends were 1 base for V and 8 bases for J; bases not matched to a gene: 7. The CDR3 loop spans 15 amino acids. CDR3 coding DNA: TGTGCCACCAGCAGAGGGGCAGGGGGCACCTACACCATATATTTT. This sequence encodes CATSRGAGGTYTIYF. The variable domain in full, completed from reference TRBV15 and TRBJ1-3, reads DAMVIQNPRYQVTQFGKPVTLSCSQTLNHNVMYWYQQKSSQAPKLLFHYYDKDFNNEADTPDNFQSRRPNTSFCFLDIRSPGLGDTAMYLCATSRGAGGTYTIYFGEGSWLTVV.

V usage is TRBV30 and J usage is TRBJ1-1; no reliable D call. Deletions cut 0 bases from V and 7 bases from J, with 12 bases between. In germline, CDR1 is GTSNPN, CDR2 SVGIG (reference sequence). The CDR3 extends over 13 amino acids. The CDR3 DNA reads as TGTGCCTGGAGTGTAAGCCCACTTTATGAAGCTTTCTTT. It codes for CAWSVSPLYEAFF.

As concerns this clone: This specimen includes other DNA sequences encoding the same CDR3. V gene TRBV2 combines with J gene TRBJ1-5, with 7 bases lining up with TRBD1. CDR1 and CDR2 (germline): SNHLY, FYNNEI. This CDR3 is 13 amino acids long. Trimming cost V 7 bases and J 2 bases; bases outside gene matches: 2. The CDR3 sequence is CASNRGRNQPQHF. The CDR3, as DNA: TGTGCCAGCAACAGGGGCCGCAATCAGCCCCAGCATTTT.

This clone appeared a few times. CDR3 region: CASSQGVEVYEQYF. The CDR3 DNA reads TGCGCCAGCAGCCAAGGGGTGGAGGTCTACGAGCAGTACTTC. J is TRBJ2-7 and V is TRBV4-1; D is perhaps TRBD2 (5 bases). Looked up from germline, CDR1 is MGHRA and CDR2 is YSYEKL. This CDR3 region has 14 residues. Trimming took off 1 base at V and 3 bases at J, with 10 bases between the two ends.

The rearrangement joins TRBV7-3 to TRBJ2-7, with TRBD2 as a possible D gene (5 bases). The CDR3 totals 14 residues. Between the trimmed V and J ends, which lost 4 bases and 6 bases, there was a span of 16 bases. CDR1 and CDR2 from the germline V gene are SGHTA and FQGTGA. The CDR3 DNA is TGTGCCAGCAGCTCGGGAAGGGTGTATGGCGAGCAGTACTTC. As protein: CASSSGRVYGEQYF.

The J gene is TRBJ1-3, the V gene TRBV30; no clear D gene. From germline, CDR1 is GTSNPN and CDR2 SVGIG (reference sequence). Trimming cost V 0 bases and J 0 bases, with 9 bases left between them. CDR3 length equals 15 residues. The CDR3 nucleotides are TGTGCCTGGAGTGTAATCCGGAGCTCTGGAAACACCATATATTTT. As protein: CAWSVIRSSGNTIYF.

V usage is TRBV12-5 and J usage is TRBJ1-1; D is undetermined. CDR1 is LGHNT, CDR2 FRNRAP, per germline. The CDR3 loop spans 11 amino acids. Trimming cost V 1 base and J 8 bases, with 5 bases left between them. The CDR3 is CASGLDREAFF. The CDR3 DNA is TGTGCTAGTGGTTTGGACCGGGAAGCTTTCTTT.

This CDR3 is CASSQELNIQYF. The CDR3 DNA reads as TGTGCCAGCAGCCAGGAATTAAACATTCAGTACTTC. The genes are TRBV7-2 and TRBJ2-4; D gene unclear. CDR1 is SGHTA and CDR2 is FQGNSA in the germline V gene. The CDR3 consists of 12 residues. The germline V and J ends were trimmed by 5 bases and 6 bases, with 8 bases remaining between them.

V is TRBV15 and J is TRBJ2-2, with D perhaps matching TRBD1 (6 bases). V was pared by 5 bases and J by 7 bases, with 11 bases between. The CDR3 length is 13 residues. Germline CDR1 LNHNV, CDR2 YYDKDF (reference sequence). CDR3 loop: CATSSVDSGELFF. The CDR3, as DNA: TGTGCCACCAGCTCGGTGGACAGCGGGGAGCTGTTTTTT.

V and J are TRBV23-1 and TRBJ2-1, with 9 nucleotides matching TRBD1. TRBV23-1 carries the ORF label, with uncertain function. V was pared by 2 bases and J by 12 bases, with 26 bases of the junction left unmatched. CDR3 length: 20 amino acids. In DNA, the CDR3 is TGCGCCAGCAGTCAACCTGGGGGACAGGGTGTGCCTACCCAGAGGAAGGGGCAGTTCTTC. Amino acid sequence: CASSQPGGQGVPTQRKGQFF.

The rearrangement joins TRBV4-2 to TRBJ2-5; D gene unclear. Per germline, CDR1 LGHNA and CDR2 YNFKEQ. The CDR3 runs 14 residues. V was shortened by 2 bases and J by 2 bases, with 9 bases between the two germline ends. The CDR3 region is CASSQYGSQETQYF. CDR3 bases: TGTGCCAGCAGCCAATACGGGTCGCAAGAGACCCAGTACTTC.